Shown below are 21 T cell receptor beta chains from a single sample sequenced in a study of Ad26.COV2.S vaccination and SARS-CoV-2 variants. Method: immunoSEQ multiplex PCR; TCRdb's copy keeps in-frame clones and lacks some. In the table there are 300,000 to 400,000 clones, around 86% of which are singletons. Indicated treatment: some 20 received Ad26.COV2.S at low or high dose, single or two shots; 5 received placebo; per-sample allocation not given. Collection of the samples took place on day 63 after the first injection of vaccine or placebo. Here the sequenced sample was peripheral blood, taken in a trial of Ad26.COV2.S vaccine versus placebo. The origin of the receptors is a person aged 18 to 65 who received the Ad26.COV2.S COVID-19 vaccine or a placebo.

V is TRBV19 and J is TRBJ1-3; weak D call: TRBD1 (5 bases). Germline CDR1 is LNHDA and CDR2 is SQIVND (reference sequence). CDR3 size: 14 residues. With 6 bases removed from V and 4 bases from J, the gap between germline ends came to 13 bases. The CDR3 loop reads CASSPTGGGNTIYF. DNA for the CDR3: TGTGCCAGTAGCCCAACAGGTGGAGGAAACACCATATATTTT.

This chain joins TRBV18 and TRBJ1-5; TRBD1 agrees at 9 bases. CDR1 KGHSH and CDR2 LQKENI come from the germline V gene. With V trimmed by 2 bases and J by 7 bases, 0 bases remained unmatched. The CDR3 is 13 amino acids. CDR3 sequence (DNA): TGTGCCAGCTCACCAGACAGGGGGCAGCCCCAGCATTTT. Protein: CASSPDRGQPQHF.

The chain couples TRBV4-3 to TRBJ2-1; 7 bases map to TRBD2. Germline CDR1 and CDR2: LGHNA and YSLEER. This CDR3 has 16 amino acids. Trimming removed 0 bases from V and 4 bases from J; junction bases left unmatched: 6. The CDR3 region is CASSQEAGREYNEQFF. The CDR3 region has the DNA TGCGCCAGCAGCCAAGAAGCGGGAAGGGAATACAATGAGCAGTTCTTC.

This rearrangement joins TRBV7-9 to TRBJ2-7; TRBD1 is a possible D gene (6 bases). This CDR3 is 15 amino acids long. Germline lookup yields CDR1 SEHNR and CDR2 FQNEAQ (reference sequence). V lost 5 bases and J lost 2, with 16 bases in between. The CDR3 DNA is TGTGCCAGCAGCCTTTGGGACAACCCTGCCTACGAGCAGTACTTC. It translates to CASSLWDNPAYEQYF.

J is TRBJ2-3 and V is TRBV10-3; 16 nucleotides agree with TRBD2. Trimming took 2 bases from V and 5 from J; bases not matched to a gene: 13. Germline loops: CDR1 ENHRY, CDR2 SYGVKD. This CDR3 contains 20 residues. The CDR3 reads CAISETTGTSGGAGIDTQYF. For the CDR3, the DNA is TGTGCCATCAGTGAGACGACCGGGACTAGCGGGGGGGCCGGGATAGATACGCAGTATTTT.

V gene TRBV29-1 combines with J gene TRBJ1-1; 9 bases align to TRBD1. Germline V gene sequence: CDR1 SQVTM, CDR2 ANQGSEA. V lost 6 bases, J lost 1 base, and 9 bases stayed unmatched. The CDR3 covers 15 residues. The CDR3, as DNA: TGCAGCGTCAAGGGGGTACAGGGGGCGAACACTGAAGCTTTCTTT. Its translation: CSVKGVQGANTEAFF.

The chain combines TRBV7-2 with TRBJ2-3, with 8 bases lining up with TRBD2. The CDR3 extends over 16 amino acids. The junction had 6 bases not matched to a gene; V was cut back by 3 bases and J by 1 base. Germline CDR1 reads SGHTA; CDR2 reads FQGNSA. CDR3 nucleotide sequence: TGTGCCAGCAGCTTCAGCGGGGGATTAGGCACAGATACGCAGTATTTT. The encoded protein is CASSFSGGLGTDTQYF.

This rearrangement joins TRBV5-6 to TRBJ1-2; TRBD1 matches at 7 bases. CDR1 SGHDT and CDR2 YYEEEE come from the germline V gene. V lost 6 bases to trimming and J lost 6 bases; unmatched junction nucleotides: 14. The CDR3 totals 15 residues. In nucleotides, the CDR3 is TGTGCCAGCATTACCCGACGGTCGACAGGGAATGGCTACACCTTC. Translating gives CASITRRSTGNGYTF.

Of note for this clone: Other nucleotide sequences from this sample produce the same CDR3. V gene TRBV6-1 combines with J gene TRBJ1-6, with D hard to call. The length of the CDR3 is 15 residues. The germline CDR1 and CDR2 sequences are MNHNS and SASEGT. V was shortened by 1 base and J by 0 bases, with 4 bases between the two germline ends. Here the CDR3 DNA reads TGTGCCAGCAGTGAAGGGAGCTCCTATAATTCACCCCTCCACTTT. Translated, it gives CASSEGSSYNSPLHF.

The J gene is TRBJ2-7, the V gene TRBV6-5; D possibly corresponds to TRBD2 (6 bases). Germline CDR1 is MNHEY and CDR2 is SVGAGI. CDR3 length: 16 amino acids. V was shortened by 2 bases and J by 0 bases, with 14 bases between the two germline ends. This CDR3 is CASSYGGGRTSYEQYF. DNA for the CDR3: TGTGCCAGCAGTTACGGAGGAGGGAGAACCTCCTACGAGCAGTACTTC.

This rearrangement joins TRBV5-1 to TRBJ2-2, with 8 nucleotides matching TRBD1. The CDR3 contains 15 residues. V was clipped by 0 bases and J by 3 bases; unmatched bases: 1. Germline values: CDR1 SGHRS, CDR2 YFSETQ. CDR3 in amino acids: CASSLEGQDTGELFF. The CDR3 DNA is TGCGCCAGCAGCTTGGAGGGACAGGACACCGGGGAGCTGTTTTTT.

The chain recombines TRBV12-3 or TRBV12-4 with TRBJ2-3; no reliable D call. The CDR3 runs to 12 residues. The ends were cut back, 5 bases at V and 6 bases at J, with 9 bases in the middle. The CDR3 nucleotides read TGTGCCAGCAGTAAGACCCGGGATACGCAGTATTTT. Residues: CASSKTRDTQYF.

The CDR3 loop is CASSLGATGTANEKLFF. DNA for the CDR3: TGTGCCAGCAGCTTAGGGGCGACCGGGACAGCGAATGAAAAACTGTTTTTT. This chain connects TRBV7-9 to TRBJ1-4; 7 bases agree with TRBD1. Trimming cost V 1 base and J 5 bases; bases outside gene matches: 10. In germline, CDR1 is SEHNR, CDR2 FQNEAQ (reference sequence). The CDR3 totals 17 residues.

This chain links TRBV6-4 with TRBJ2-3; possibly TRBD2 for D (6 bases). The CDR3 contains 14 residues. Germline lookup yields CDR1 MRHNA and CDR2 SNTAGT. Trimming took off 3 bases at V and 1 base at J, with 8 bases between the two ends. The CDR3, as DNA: TGTGCCAGCAGTGAGCCGGGGGGCACAGATACGCAGTATTTT. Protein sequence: CASSEPGGTDTQYF.

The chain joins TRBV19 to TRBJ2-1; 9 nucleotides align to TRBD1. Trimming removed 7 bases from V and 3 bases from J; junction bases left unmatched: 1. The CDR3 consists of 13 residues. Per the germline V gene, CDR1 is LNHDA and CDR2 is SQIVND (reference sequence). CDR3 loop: CASNRGLYNEQFF. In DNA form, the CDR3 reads TGTGCCAGTAACAGGGGGCTCTACAATGAGCAGTTCTTC.

CDR3 DNA sequence: TGCAGTGCTAGTGGGGACAGGAACTATGGCTACACCTTC. It is translated as CSASGDRNYGYTF. The chain recombines TRBV20-1 with TRBJ1-2; TRBD1 aligns across 8 bases. J was trimmed by 2 bases and V by 3 bases; bases with no gene match: 2. Germline loops: CDR1 DFQATT, CDR2 SNEGSKA (reference sequence). The CDR3 is made up of 13 amino acids.

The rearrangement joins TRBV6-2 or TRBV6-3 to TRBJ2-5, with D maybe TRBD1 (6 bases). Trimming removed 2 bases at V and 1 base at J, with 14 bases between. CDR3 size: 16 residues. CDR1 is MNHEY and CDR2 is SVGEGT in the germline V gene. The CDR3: CASSYVGARGQETQYF. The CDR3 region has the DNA TGTGCCAGCAGTTACGTAGGCGCCAGGGGCCAAGAGACCCAGTACTTC.

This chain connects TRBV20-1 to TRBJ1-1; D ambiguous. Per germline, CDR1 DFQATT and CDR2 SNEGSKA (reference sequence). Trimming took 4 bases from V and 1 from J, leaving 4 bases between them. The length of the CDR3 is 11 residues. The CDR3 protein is CSANKNTEAFF. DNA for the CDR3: TGCAGTGCTAACAAGAACACTGAAGCTTTCTTT.

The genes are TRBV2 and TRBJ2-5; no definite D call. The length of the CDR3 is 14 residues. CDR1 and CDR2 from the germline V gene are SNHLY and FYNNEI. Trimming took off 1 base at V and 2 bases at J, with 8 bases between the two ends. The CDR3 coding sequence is TGTGCCAGCAGTGAAGTTGTCAGACAAGAGACCCAGTACTTC. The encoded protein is CASSEVVRQETQYF.

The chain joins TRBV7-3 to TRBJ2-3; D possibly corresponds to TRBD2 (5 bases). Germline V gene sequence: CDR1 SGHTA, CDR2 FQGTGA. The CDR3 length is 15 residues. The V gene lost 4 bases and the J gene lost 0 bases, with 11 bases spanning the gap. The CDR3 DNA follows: TGTGCCAGCAGCTACGGGATTTCTAGCACAGATACGCAGTATTTT. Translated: CASSYGISSTDTQYF.

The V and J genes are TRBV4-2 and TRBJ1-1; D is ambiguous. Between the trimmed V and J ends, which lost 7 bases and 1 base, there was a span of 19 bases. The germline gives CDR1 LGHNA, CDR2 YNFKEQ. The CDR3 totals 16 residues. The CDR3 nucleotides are TGTGCCAGCACCGACCGTGGCAGACCCACGAACACTGAAGCTTTCTTT. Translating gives CASTDRGRPTNTEAFF.